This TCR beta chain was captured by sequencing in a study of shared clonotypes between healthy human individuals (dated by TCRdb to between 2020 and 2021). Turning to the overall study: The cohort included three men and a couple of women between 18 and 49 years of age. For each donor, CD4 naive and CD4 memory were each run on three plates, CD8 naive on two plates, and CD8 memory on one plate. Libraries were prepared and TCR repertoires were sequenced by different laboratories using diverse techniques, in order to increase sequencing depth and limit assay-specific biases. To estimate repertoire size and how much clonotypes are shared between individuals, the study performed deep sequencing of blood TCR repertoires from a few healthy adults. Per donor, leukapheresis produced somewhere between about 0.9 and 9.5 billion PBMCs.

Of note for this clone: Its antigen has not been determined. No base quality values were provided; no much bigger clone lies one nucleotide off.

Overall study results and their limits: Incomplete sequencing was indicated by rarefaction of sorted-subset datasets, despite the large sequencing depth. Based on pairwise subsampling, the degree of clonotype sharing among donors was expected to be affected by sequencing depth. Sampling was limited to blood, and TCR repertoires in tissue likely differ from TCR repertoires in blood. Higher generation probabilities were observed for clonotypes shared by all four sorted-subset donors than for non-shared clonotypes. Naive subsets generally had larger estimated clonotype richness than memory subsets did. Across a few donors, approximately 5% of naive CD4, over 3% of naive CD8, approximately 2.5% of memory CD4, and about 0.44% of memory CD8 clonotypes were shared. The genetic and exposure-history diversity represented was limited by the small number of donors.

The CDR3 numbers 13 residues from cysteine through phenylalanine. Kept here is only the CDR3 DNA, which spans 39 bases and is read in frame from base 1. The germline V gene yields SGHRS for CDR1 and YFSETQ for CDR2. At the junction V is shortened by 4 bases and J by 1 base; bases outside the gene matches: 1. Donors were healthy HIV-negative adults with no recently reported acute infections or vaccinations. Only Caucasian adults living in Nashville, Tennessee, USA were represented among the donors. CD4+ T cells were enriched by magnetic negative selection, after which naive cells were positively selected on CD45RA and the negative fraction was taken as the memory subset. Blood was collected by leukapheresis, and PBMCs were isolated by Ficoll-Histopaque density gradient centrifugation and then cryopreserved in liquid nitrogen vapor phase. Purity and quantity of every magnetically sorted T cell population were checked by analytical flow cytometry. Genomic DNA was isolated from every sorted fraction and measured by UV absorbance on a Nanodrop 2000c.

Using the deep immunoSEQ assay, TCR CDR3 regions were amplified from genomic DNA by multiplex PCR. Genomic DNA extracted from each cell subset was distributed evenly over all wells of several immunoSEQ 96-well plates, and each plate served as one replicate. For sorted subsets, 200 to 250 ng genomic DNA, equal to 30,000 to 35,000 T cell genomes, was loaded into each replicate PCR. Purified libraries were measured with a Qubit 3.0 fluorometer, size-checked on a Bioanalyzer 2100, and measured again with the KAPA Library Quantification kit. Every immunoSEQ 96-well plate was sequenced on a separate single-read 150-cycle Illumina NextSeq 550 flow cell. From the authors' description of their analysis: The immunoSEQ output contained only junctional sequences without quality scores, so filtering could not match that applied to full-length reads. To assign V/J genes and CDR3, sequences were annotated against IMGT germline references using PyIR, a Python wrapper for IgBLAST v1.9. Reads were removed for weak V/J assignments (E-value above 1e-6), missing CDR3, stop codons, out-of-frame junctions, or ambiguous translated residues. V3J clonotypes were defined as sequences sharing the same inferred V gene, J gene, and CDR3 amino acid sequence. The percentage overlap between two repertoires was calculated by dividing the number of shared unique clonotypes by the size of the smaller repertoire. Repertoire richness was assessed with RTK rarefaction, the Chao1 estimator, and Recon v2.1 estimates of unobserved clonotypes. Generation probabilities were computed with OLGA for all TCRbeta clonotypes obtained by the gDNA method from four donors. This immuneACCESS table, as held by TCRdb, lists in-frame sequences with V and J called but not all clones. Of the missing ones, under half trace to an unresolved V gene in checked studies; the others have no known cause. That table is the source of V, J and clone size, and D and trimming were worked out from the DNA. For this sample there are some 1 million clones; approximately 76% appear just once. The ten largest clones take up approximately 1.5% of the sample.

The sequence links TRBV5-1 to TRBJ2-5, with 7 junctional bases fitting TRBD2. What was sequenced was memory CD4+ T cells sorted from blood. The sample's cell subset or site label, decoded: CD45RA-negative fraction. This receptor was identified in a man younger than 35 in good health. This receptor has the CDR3 CASSGGGQETQYF. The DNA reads TGCGCCAGCAGCGGGGGGGGCCAAGAGACCCAGTACTTC.